These 11 T cell receptor beta chains came from one sample sequenced in a study of blood T cells in healthy people across ages. With a J-beta primer mix and a sample-barcoded 5' primer, a second PCR ran about 6 to 11 cycles. TCRdb re-analysed the 5' RACE reads in MiXCR, keeping a single row per CDR3 protein. Among hundreds of thousands of distinct CDR3 sequences listed, roughly 49% were seen once. Specimen: blood. The receptors were sampled from a woman aged 55-69 years in good health.

V usage is TRBV5-1 and J usage is TRBJ1-2; D is possibly TRBD1 (6 bases). The germline gives CDR1 SGHRS, CDR2 YFSETQ. V lost 8 bases and J lost 6, with 23 bases in between. The CDR3 has 15 amino acids. The CDR3 nucleotides read TGCGCCAGTACCTTATCCAACGGGGGCGCGGATGGCTACACCTTC. Encoded protein: CASTLSNGGADGYTF.

In this sample, this clonotype turned up once. This chain connects TRBV4-2 to TRBJ1-5; possible D gene TRBD1, 5 bases. In germline, CDR1 is LGHNA, CDR2 YNFKEQ. There are 16 residues in the CDR3. The V gene lost 1 base and the J gene lost 0 bases, with 10 bases spanning the gap. The CDR3: CASSQGTPDSNQPQHF. The CDR3 region has the DNA TGTGCCAGCAGCCAAGGGACACCGGATAGCAATCAGCCCCAGCATTTT.

This chain uses TRBV9 with TRBJ1-6; a possible D gene is TRBD1 (5 bases). Germline-derived CDR1 and CDR2 are SGDLS and YYNGEE. Deletions cut 3 bases from V and 7 bases from J, with 8 bases between. This CDR3 is built from 13 residues. The CDR3 nucleotides read TGTGCCAGCAGCGGGGGCGTAAATTCACCCCTCCACTTT. This sequence encodes CASSGGVNSPLHF.

V gene TRBV27 combines with J gene TRBJ2-1; 8 nucleotides line up with TRBD1. The end of the DNA fits TRBJ2-7 better, so the J call may be wrong. The CDR3 runs 15 residues. Germline V lookup: CDR1 MNHEY, CDR2 SMNVEV (reference sequence). CDR3 protein: CASSLGTGAYNEQYF. CDR3 bases: TGTGCCAGCAGTCTCGGGACAGGCGCTTACAATGAGCAGTACTTC.

V is TRBV5-1 and J is TRBJ2-3, with D possibly TRBD1 on 5 matching bases. CDR3 length: 13 residues. Trimming shortened V by 3 bases and J by 6 bases, and 11 bases separated the two germline ends. CDR1 SGHRS and CDR2 YFSETQ come from the germline V gene. For the CDR3, the DNA is TGCGCCAGCAGCTCCGCAGGGTCCGATACGCAGTATTTT. It translates to CASSSAGSDTQYF.

This clonotype was recorded a few times. The chain carries TRBV7-2 and TRBJ2-7, with D possibly being TRBD2 (6 bases). The CDR3 length is 13 residues. V gave up 3 bases and J gave up 5 bases, with 11 bases separating them. The germline V gene encodes CDR1 SGHTA and CDR2 FQGNSA. CDR3 DNA sequence: TGTGCCAGCAGCTTTGCCCGCGGGAACGAGCAGTACTTC. Translated, it gives CASSFARGNEQYF.

In regard to this clonotype: This clone may be a read error of a much larger clone one base away. The V call is TRBV6-2 or TRBV6-3, the J call TRBJ2-7, with 8 nucleotides matching TRBD1. The CDR3 runs 14 residues. The J segment lost 1 base and the V segment lost 5 bases, leaving 4 bases of the junction unmatched. Germline V lookup: CDR1 MNHEY, CDR2 SVGEGT. CDR3 DNA: TGTGCCAGCAGTGCGGACAGGGAGTCCTACGAGCAGTACTTC. It encodes CASSADRESYEQYF.

This clonotype was seen a handful of times. This chain joins TRBV7-3 and TRBJ2-1, with D unresolved. V shed 2 bases and J shed 2 bases, with 10 bases lying between them. Germline-derived CDR1 and CDR2 are SGHTA and FQGTGA. The CDR3 length is 15 residues. In DNA, the CDR3 is TGTGCCAGCAGCTTAGCAAGCGATCCCTACAATGAGCAGTTCTTC. This translates into CASSLASDPYNEQFF.

This rearrangement joins TRBV11-2 to TRBJ2-1, with D possibly TRBD2 on 5 matching bases. The CDR3 loop spans 14 amino acids. CDR1 and CDR2 (germline): SGHAT, FQNNGV. V was shortened by 5 bases and J by 5 bases, with 13 bases between the two germline ends. CDR3 nucleotides: TGTGCCAGCAGCCCACTAGAGAGGAACAATGAGCAGTTCTTC. Translated: CASSPLERNNEQFF.

The chain joins TRBV27 to TRBJ2-5; 7 positions agree with TRBD2. Trimming cost V 3 bases and J 3 bases; bases outside gene matches: 4. Germline V lookup: CDR1 MNHEY, CDR2 SMNVEV (reference sequence). The CDR3 spans 14 residues. CDR3 DNA sequence: TGTGCCAGCAGTTTTTTGGCGGGAGAAGAGACCCAGTACTTC. Its protein product is CASSFLAGEETQYF.

This clonotype was seen more than once but under ten times. The chain has TRBV20-1 and TRBJ1-5; 10 bases fit TRBD1. The CDR3 covers 18 residues. V shed 3 bases, J shed 5 bases, and the junction held 16 bases outside the gene matches. Per the germline V gene, CDR1 is DFQATT and CDR2 is SNEGSKA (reference sequence). The CDR3 is CSASPPRAGTGAYQPQHF. The CDR3 coding sequence is TGCAGTGCTAGTCCCCCTAGAGCCGGGACAGGGGCTTATCAGCCCCAGCATTTT.